These 10 T cell receptor beta chains share one sample of origin, sequenced in a study of tissue T cells after allogeneic stem cell transplantation. Described time point: mouse harvest day 7 after allogeneic transplant. Tail vein injection delivered 10^7 T-cell-depleted bone marrow cells and 10^6 splenic CD5+ T cells. Assay used: immunoSEQ multiplex PCR; TCRdb lists only in-frame clones, some missing. Of over 7,500 clones in the sample, approximately 47% were seen once. The material sequenced was gut tissue. The receptors were gathered from a female BALB/c mouse given C57BL/6 T cells with graft-versus-host disease after an allogeneic hematopoietic cell transplant.

In its sample, this clone is medium-sized. Gene and germline names: mouse. The sequenced fragment ends 1 residue before the CDR3 boundary, so the rest is inferred from the germline J gene. Different DNA sequences within this sample yield the same CDR3. The chain carries TRBV26 and TRBJ2-2; weak D call: TRBD1 (6 bases). CDR1 is KGHPV, CDR2 FQNQEV, per germline (reference sequence). CDR3 size: 14 residues. The V gene lost 4 bases and the J gene lost 1 base, with 7 bases spanning the gap. The sequenced CDR3 bases are TGTGCCAGCAGTCCGGGACAAAACACCGGGCAGCTCTAC. This gives the protein CASSPGQNTGQLY. The complete CDR3 sequence is CASSPGQNTGQLYF.

As regards this clone: The genes and germline here are from mouse. CDR3 in amino acids: CASSFTGGANTEVFF. Incomplete CDR3 DNA: TGTGCAAGCAGCTTCACAGGGGGCGCAAACACAGAAGTCTTC. This chain links TRBV16 with TRBJ1-1; 9 nucleotides agree with TRBD1. Read sequence stops 1 residue before the CDR3 end, and the germline J gene provides the missing end. Germline assignment: CDR1 SGHSA and CDR2 FRNQAP. The V and J ends lost 3 bases and 0 bases, in that order; junction bases with no gene match: 2. The CDR3 is made up of 15 amino acids.

For this clone: Here the gene names and germline are mouse. Read data end 1 residue before the CDR3 end; the end is taken from the germline J gene. The chain employs TRBV3 and TRBJ2-3; 8 bases are shared with TRBD2. The CDR3 is 14 amino acids. The J segment lost 1 base and the V segment lost 6 bases, leaving 3 bases of the junction unmatched. Germline V gives CDR1 SNHLY, CDR2 FYNGKV (reference sequence). CDR3 DNA (partial): TGTGCCAGCAGGTCGGGACTGGGTGCAGAAACGCTGTAT. Translating gives CASRSGLGAETLY. From start to end, the CDR3 is CASRSGLGAETLYF.

About this clone: Gene and germline names: mouse. CDR3 region: CASSQDPGADSYEQYF. CDR3 DNA (partial): TGTGCCAGCAGCCAAGACCCTGGGGCCGACTCCTATGAACAGTAC. The rearrangement joins TRBV2 to TRBJ2-7, with a weak D call TRBD2 (6 bases). The sequenced fragment ends 1 residue before the CDR3 boundary, so the rest is inferred from the germline J gene. Looked up from germline, CDR1 is LGHNA and CDR2 is YSYQKL. Trimming shortened V by 0 bases and J by 0 bases, and 12 bases separated the two germline ends. The CDR3 contains 16 residues.

About this clone: Gene names and germline refer to mouse. Read data end 1 residue before the CDR3 end; the end is taken from the germline J gene. The V gene is TRBV24, the J gene TRBJ1-1; D uncertain. Germline CDR1 KGHTA, CDR2 FRNEEI. Trimming stripped 1 base from V and 7 bases from J, with 7 bases between. This CDR3 has 12 amino acids. The CDR3 sequence is CASSLSRLEVFF. The DNA read from the CDR3 is TGTGCCAGCAGTCTGTCCAGGTTAGAAGTCTTC.

This clone was detected only a few times. Germline and genes here are mouse. The CDR3 end lies 1 residue beyond the end of the read and is filled in from the germline J gene. The chain couples TRBV13-1 to TRBJ1-1; D remains ambiguous. Germline CDR1 NSHNY, CDR2 SYGAGN. CDR3 length: 11 amino acids. Trimming took 5 bases from V and 3 from J, leaving 5 bases between them. The CDR3 reads CASSDHTEVFF. The CDR3 bases that were read are TGTGCCAGCAGCGATCACACAGAAGTCTTC.

Only a few counts were recorded for this clone. Genes here carry mouse names. The CDR3 end lies 1 residue beyond the end of the read and is filled in from the germline J gene. The chain uses TRBV3 and TRBJ2-2; the D gene is possibly TRBD1 (5 bases). CDR3 size: 15 residues. V gave up 0 bases and J gave up 4 bases, with 9 bases separating them. Germline assignment: CDR1 SNHLY and CDR2 FYNGKV (reference sequence). CDR3 residues: CASSLARAGTGQLYF. The sequenced part of the CDR3 DNA is TGTGCCAGCAGCTTAGCCAGGGCGGGCACCGGGCAGCTCTAC.

For this clone: Gene names are the mouse ones. With the read ending 1 residue before the CDR3 end, the germline J gene is used to fill in that end. This chain links TRBV26 with TRBJ1-1; no clear D. The V gene's germline CDR1 is KGHPV and CDR2 FQNQEV (reference sequence). The CDR3 runs to 14 residues. The V end was cut by 2 bases, the J end by 0 bases, with 7 bases between. CDR3 DNA (partial): TGTGCCAGCAGTCTGACACTTGCAAACACAGAAGTCTTC. Translated, it gives CASSLTLANTEVF. The CDR3 in its entirety is CASSLTLANTEVFF.

This clone was seen a handful of times. The listed genes are named as in mouse. The sequence runs out 1 residue before the end of the CDR3; the remainder is reconstructed from the germline J gene. The genes are TRBV13-1 and TRBJ2-7, with TRBD1 as a possible D gene (6 bases). The CDR3 spans 13 residues. CDR1 and CDR2 (germline): NSHNY, SYGAGN. Trimming left V 0 bases short and J 4 bases short, with 8 bases between. The CDR3 region is CASSDGDTYEQYF. The DNA read from the CDR3 is TGTGCCAGCAGTGATGGGGACACATATGAACAGTAC.

On this clone itself: Gene names follow the mouse nomenclature. The sequenced CDR3 bases are TGTGCCAGCAGCTTAGGACAGAGGGGAGACACCCAGTAC. Translating gives CASSLGQRGDTQY. The whole CDR3 reads CASSLGQRGDTQYF. V is TRBV3 and J is TRBJ2-5; possible D gene TRBD1, 5 bases. Sequencing ends 1 residue short of the CDR3 end; the germline J gene provides the rest. Per the germline V gene, CDR1 is SNHLY and CDR2 is FYNGKV (reference sequence). The CDR3 length is 14 residues. The V end was cut by 1 base, the J end by 5 bases, with 10 bases between.